The 5 T cell receptor beta chains presented below share a single source sample, sequenced in a study of cytomegalovirus exposure and HLA in healthy donors. Primers: 60 Vbeta forward and 13 Jbeta reverse. Assay used: immunoSEQ multiplex PCR; TCRdb lists only in-frame clones, some missing. Altogether some 120,000 clones are present, 75% being singletons, with the ten largest covering around 1.5%. The sample consisted of PBMCs. The receptors here all came from a woman younger than 35 in good health and CMV-seronegative.

This clone was counted a few times. The rearrangement links TRBV29-1 to TRBJ1-2; the match to TRBD1 covers 7 bases. The CDR3 is 12 residues long. Germline V gene data show CDR1 as SQVTM and CDR2 as ANQGSEA. Trimming at V came to 1 base and at J to 7 bases, leaving 3 bases not matched to a gene. CDR3 coding DNA: TGCAGCGTTGAAGGGACAGGAGGTGGCTACACCTTC. It translates to CSVEGTGGGYTF.

The chain carries TRBV5-6 and TRBJ1-6; D is uncertain. The V and J ends lost 5 bases and 7 bases respectively, with 16 bases between them. CDR3 length: 15 amino acids. Germline V CDR1 and CDR2: SGHDT, YYEEEE. As DNA, the CDR3 is TGTGCCAGCAGAATACGGGTAAATGGGAATTCACCCCTCCACTTT. Its translation is CASRIRVNGNSPLHF.

This clone was recorded a few times. The chain recombines TRBV7-3 with TRBJ2-2, with a possible D match to TRBD1 (7 bases). The V gene's germline CDR1 is SGHTA and CDR2 FQGTGA. This CDR3 region has 14 residues. Trimming stripped 7 bases from V and 4 bases from J, with 13 bases between. CDR3 bases: TGTGCCAGCAAACTAGCAGGGGGCACCGGGGAGCTGTTTTTT. It is translated as CASKLAGGTGELFF.

The chain joins TRBV7-8 to TRBJ2-2; no clear D. This CDR3 has 13 amino acids. The V gene lost 5 bases and the J gene lost 6 bases, with 10 bases spanning the gap. The germline gives CDR1 SGHVS, CDR2 FQNEAQ. The CDR3 nucleotides read TGTGCCAGCAGCCCCCCCGCGGCCGGGGAGCTGTTTTTT. Residues: CASSPPAAGELFF. The full variable domain, in which reference TRBV7-8 and TRBJ2-2 provide the parts outside the CDR3, is GAGVSQSPRYKVAKRGQDVALRCDPISGHVSLFWYQQALGQGPEFLTYFQNEAQLDKSGLPSDRFFAERPEGSVSTLKIQRTQQEDSAVYLCASSPPAAGELFFGEGSRLTVL.

The gene calls are TRBV5-4 and TRBJ2-2; 7 nucleotides align to TRBD1. The CDR3 runs 17 residues. V was clipped by 0 bases and J by 4 bases; unmatched bases: 9. Germline CDR1 and CDR2: SGHNT and YYREEE (reference sequence). CDR3 bases: TGTGCCAGCAGCTTGGACAGGGGATGGGTGGGCACCGGGGAGCTGTTTTTT. It is translated as CASSLDRGWVGTGELFF.